This entry features one TCR beta chain sequence. This sample was taken from a study of memory CD4+ T cells and cytomegalovirus serostatus. Single viable CD3+CD4+CD8-CD45RO+ cells were sorted as the memory CD4+ T cells. CDR1 is SGHRS, CDR2 YFSETQ, per germline. Trimming took 0 bases from V and 1 from J, leaving 7 bases between them. The CDR3 loop spans 15 amino acids. Sequencing used immunoSEQ multiplex PCR; TCRdb keeps in-frame clones, though not all of them. Of over 45,000 clones in the sample, less than 85% are singletons; the top ten hold roughly 0.5%. The sample was memory CD4+ T cells from blood. This TCR was sampled from an adult in good health and CMV-seronegative. Some clones in this sample may be carry-over from other donors' samples. J is TRBJ2-2 and V is TRBV5-1; D possibly corresponds to TRBD2 (6 bases). The CDR3 DNA sequence: TGCGCCAGCAGCTTGGTAGCGGAGAACACCGGGGAGCTGTTTTTT. This gives the protein CASSLVAENTGELFF. Looking up the rest from reference TRBV5-1 and TRBJ2-2 gives the full variable domain: KAGVTQTPRYLIKTRGQQVTLSCSPISGHRSVSWYQQTPGQGLQFLFEYFSETQRNKGNFPGRFSGRQFSNSRSEMNVSTLELGDSALYLCASSLVAENTGELFFGEGSRLTVL.